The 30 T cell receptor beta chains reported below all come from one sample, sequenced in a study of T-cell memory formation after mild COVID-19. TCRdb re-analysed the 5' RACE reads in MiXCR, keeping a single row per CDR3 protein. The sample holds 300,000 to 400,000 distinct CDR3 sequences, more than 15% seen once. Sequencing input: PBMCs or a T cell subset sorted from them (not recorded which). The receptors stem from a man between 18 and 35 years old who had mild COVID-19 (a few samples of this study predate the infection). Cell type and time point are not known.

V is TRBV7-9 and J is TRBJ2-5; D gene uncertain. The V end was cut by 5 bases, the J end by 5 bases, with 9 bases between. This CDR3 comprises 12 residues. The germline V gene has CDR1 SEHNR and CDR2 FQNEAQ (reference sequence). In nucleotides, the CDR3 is TGTGCCAGCAGCCCCCCGCGTGAGACCCAGTACTTC. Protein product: CASSPPRETQYF. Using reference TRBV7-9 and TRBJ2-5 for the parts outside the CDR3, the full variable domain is DTGVSQNPRHKITKRGQNVTFRCDPISEHNRLYWYRQTLGQGPEFLTYFQNEAQLEKSRLLSDRFSAERPKGSFSTLEIQRTEQGDSAMYLCASSPPRETQYFGPGTRLLVL.

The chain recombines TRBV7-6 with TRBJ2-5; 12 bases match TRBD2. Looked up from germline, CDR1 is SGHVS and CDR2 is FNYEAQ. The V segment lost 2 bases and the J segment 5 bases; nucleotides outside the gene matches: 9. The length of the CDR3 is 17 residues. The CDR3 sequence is CASSLRTSGGLGETQYF. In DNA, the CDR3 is TGTGCCAGCAGCTTAAGAACTAGCGGGGGGTTAGGGGAGACCCAGTACTTC.

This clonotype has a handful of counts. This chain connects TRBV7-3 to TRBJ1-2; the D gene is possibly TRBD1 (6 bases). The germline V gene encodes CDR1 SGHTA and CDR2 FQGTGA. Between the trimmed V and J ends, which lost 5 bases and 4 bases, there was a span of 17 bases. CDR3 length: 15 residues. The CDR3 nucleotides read TGTGCCAGCAGCGGTCAAGGGGGTTCTTTCTATGGCTACACCTTC. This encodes CASSGQGGSFYGYTF.

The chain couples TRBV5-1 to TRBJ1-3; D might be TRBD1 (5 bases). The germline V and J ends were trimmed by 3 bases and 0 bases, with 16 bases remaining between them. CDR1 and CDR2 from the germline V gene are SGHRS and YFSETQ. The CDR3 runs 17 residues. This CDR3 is CASSSLRGGSSGNTIYF. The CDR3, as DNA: TGCGCCAGCAGCTCCCTCCGGGGGGGTAGCTCTGGAAACACCATATATTTT. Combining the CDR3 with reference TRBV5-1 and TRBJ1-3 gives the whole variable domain KAGVTQTPRYLIKTRGQQVTLSCSPISGHRSVSWYQQTPGQGLQFLFEYFSETQRNKGNFPGRFSGRQFSNSRSEMNVSTLELGDSALYLCASSSLRGGSSGNTIYFGEGSWLTVV.

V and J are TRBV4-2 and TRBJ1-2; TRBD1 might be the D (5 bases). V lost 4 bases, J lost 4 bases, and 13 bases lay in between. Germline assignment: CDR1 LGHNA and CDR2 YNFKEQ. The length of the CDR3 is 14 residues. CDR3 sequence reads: CASSRGAGIYGYTF. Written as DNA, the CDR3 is TGTGCCAGCAGCCGAGGGGCAGGGATCTATGGCTACACCTTC.

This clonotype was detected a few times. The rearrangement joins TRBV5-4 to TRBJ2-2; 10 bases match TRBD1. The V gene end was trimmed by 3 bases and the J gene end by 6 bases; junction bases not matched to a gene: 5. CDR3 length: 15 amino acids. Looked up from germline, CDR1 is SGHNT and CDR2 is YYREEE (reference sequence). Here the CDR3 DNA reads TGTGCCAGCAGCTGGGGACAGGGGCCGGCCGGGGAGCTGTTTTTT. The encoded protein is CASSWGQGPAGELFF. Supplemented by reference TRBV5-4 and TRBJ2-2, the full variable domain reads ETGVTQSPTHLIKTRGQQVTLRCSSQSGHNTVSWYQQALGQGPQFIFQYYREEENGRGNFPPRFSGLQFPNYSSELNVNALELDDSALYLCASSWGQGPAGELFFGEGSRLTVL.

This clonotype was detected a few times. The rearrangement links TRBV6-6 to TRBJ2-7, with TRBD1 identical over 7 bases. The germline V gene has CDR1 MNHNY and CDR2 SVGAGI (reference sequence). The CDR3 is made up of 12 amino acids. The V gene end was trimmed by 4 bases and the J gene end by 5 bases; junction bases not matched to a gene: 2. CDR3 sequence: CASSSTGDEQYV. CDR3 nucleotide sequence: TGTGCCAGCAGTTCCACAGGGGACGAGCAGTACGTC.

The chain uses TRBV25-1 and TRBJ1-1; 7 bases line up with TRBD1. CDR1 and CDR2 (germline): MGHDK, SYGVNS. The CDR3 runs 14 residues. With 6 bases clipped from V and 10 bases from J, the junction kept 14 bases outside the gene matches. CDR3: CASRGTGDGKGAFF. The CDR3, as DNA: TGTGCCAGCAGGGGAACAGGGGATGGAAAAGGAGCTTTCTTT.

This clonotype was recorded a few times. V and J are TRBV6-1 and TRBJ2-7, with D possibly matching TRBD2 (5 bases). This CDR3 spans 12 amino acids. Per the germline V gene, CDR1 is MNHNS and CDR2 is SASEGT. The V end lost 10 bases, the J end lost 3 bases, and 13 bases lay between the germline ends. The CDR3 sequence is CATDTRSYEQYV. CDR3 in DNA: TGTGCCACCGACACTAGAAGCTACGAGCAGTACGTC.

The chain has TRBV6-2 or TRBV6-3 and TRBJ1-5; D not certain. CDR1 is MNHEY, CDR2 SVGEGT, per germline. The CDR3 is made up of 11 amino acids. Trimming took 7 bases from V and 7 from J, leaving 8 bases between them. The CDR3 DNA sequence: TGTGCCAGCACCGACGGGCAGCCCCAGCATTTT. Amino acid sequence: CASTDGQPQHF.

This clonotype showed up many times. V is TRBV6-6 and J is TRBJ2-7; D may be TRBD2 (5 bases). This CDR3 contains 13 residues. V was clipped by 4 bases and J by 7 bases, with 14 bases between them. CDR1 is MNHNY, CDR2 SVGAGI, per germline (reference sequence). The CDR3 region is CASSSAPSGEQYF. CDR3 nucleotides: TGTGCCAGCAGTTCAGCTCCCTCGGGAGAGCAGTACTTC.

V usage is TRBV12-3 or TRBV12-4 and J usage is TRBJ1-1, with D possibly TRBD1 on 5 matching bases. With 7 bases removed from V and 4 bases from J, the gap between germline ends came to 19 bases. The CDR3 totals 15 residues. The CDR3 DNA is TGTGCCAGCAATCCTCGGGGGACCTCTGGCACTGAAGCTTTCTTT. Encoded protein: CASNPRGTSGTEAFF.

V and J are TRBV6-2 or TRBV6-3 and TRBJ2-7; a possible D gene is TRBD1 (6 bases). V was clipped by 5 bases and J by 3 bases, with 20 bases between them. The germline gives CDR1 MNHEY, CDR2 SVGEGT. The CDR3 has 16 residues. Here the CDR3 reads CASSPLNREISYEQYV. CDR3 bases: TGTGCCAGCAGTCCTCTAAACAGGGAGATAAGCTACGAGCAGTACGTC.

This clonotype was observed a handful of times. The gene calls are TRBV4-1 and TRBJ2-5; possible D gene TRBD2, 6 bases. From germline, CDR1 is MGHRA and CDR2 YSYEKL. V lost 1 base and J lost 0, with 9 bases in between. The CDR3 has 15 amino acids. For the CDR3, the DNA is TGCGCCAGCAGCCAAGGGGACTCGAACCAAGAGACCCAGTACTTC. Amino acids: CASSQGDSNQETQYF.

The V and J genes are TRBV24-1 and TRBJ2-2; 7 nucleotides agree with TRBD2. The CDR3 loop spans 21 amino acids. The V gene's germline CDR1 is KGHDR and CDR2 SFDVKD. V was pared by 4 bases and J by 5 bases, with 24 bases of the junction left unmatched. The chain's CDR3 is CATSDFWWPGLPAGGTGELFF. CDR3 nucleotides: TGTGCCACCAGTGACTTCTGGTGGCCGGGACTACCTGCCGGTGGGACCGGGGAGCTGTTTTTT.

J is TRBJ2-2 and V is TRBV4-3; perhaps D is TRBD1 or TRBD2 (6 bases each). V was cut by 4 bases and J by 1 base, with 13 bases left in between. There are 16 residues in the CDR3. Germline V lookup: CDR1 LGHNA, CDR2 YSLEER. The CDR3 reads CASSPWGALNTGELFF. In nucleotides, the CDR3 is TGCGCCAGCAGCCCCTGGGGGGCCCTGAACACCGGGGAGCTGTTTTTT.

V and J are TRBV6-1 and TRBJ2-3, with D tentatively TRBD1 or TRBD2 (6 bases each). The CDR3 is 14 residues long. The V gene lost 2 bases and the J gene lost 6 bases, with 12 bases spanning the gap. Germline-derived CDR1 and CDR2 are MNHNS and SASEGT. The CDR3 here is CASSEKGGYDTQYF. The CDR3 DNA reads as TGTGCCAGCAGTGAAAAGGGGGGCTATGATACGCAGTATTTT.

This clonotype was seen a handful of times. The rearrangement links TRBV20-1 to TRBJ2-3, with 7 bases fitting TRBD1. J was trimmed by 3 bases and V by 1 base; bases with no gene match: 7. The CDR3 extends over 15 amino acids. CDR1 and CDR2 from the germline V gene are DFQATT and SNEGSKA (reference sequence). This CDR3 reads CSARAHRGRTDTQYF. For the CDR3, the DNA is TGCAGTGCTAGAGCCCACAGGGGTAGGACAGATACGCAGTATTTT.

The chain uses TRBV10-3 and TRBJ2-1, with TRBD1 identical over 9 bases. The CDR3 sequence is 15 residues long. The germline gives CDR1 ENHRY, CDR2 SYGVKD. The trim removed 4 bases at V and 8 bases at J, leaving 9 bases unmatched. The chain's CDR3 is CAISGGTGSAYEQFF. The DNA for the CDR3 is TGTGCCATCAGTGGCGGGACAGGGTCCGCCTATGAGCAGTTCTTC.

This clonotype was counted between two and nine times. CDR3 in DNA: TGTGCCGGGGGACAAGCCTACAATGAGCAGTTCTTC. Translating gives CAGGQAYNEQFF. The chain employs TRBV6-1 and TRBJ2-1, with D possibly TRBD1 on 6 matching bases. V gave up 11 bases and J gave up 2 bases, with 10 bases separating them. Germline-derived CDR1 and CDR2 are MNHNS and SASEGT. The CDR3 is made up of 12 amino acids.

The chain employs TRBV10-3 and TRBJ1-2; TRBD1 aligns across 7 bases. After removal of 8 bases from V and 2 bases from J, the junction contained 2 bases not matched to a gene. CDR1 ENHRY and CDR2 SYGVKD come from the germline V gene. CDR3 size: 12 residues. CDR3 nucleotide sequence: TGTGCCATCGGACAGGCGAACTATGGCTACACCTTC. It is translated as CAIGQANYGYTF.

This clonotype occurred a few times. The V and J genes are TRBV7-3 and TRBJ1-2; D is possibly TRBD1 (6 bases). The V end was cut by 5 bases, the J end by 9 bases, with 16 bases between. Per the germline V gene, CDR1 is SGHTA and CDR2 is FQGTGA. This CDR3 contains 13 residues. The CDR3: CASSPQGRGSYTF. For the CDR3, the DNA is TGTGCCAGCAGCCCGCAGGGGAGAGGAAGCTACACCTTC.

CDR3 residues: CASSLYQGGTDTQYF. CDR3 DNA: TGTGCCAGCAGCTTATACCAGGGAGGCACAGATACGCAGTATTTT. The chain couples TRBV7-9 to TRBJ2-3; D is perhaps TRBD1 or TRBD2 (5 bases each). Germline V lookup: CDR1 SEHNR, CDR2 FQNEAQ (reference sequence). The CDR3 runs to 15 residues. Trimming left V 2 bases short and J 1 base short, with 10 bases between.

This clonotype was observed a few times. DNA for the CDR3: TGTGCCAGCAGTTATTCGGGACTCCCCTACGAGCAGTACGTC. The encoded protein is CASSYSGLPYEQYV. The chain joins TRBV6-2 or TRBV6-3 to TRBJ2-7; a possible D gene is TRBD2 (6 bases). The V and J ends lost 3 bases and 2 bases respectively, with 11 bases between them. CDR1 is MNHEY and CDR2 is SVGEGT in the germline V gene. The CDR3 totals 14 residues.

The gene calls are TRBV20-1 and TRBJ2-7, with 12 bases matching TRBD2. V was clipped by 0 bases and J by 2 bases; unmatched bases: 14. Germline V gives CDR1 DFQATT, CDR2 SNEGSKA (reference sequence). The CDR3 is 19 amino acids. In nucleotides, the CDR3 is TGCAGTGCTAGAGATACGGGACTAGCGGGCACTCTGAGCGCCTACGAGCAGTACTTC. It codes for CSARDTGLAGTLSAYEQYF.

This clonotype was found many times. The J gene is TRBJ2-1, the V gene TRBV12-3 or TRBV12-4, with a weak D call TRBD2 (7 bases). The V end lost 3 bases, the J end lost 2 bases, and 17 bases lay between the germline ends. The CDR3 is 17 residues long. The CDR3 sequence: CASSLSSGGKTYNEQFF. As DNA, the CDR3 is TGTGCCAGCAGTTTGAGTTCGGGGGGCAAAACCTACAATGAGCAGTTCTTC.

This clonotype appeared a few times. CDR3 region: CSARDIWINYGYTF. The DNA of the CDR3 is TGCAGTGCTAGAGATATTTGGATAAACTATGGCTACACCTTC. The gene calls are TRBV20-1 and TRBJ1-2, with D hard to call. The CDR3 length is 14 residues. The V and J ends lost 0 bases and 2 bases respectively, with 10 bases between them. Germline-derived CDR1 and CDR2 are DFQATT and SNEGSKA (reference sequence).

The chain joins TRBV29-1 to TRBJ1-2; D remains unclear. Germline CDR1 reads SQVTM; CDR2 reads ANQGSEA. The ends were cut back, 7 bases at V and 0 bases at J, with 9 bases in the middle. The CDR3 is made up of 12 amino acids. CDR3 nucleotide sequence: TGCAGCGCCCACAGAGCTAACTATGGCTACACCTTC. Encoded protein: CSAHRANYGYTF. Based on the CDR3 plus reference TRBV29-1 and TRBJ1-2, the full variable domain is SAVISQKPSRDICQRGTSLTIQCQVDSQVTMMFWYRQQPGQSLTLIATANQGSEATYESGFVIDKFPISRPNLTFSTLTVSNMSPEDSSIYLCSAHRANYGYTFGSGTRLTVV.

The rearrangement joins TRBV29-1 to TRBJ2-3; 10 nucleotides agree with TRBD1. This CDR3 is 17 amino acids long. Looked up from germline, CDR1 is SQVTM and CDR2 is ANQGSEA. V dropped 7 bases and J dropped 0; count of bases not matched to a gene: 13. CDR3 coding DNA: TGCAGCGCGACAGGGGGCGACCCATTGAGAAGCACAGATACGCAGTATTTT. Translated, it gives CSATGGDPLRSTDTQYF.

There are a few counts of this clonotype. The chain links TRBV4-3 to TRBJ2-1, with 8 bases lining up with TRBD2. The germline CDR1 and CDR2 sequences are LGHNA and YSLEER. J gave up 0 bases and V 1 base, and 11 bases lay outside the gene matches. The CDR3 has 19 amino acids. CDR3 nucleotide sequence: TGCGCCAGCAGCCAAGGAGTTCTTAGCGGGGAGAGCTCCTACAATGAGCAGTTCTTC. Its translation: CASSQGVLSGESSYNEQFF.